One and the same sample provided the 30 T cell receptor beta chains below, sequenced in a study of cytomegalovirus exposure and HLA in healthy donors. The primer mix had 60 Vbeta and 13 Jbeta primers. Using immunoSEQ multiplex PCR, the repertoire was profiled, and TCRdb retains in-frame clones only, with some absent. The data contain about 300,000 clones, 86% of them singletons. Sequenced material: PBMCs. The receptors come from a man in his forties in good health and CMV-seropositive.

The V call is TRBV7-2, the J call TRBJ2-2, with D perhaps matching TRBD1 (5 bases). Germline V lookup: CDR1 SGHTA, CDR2 FQGNSA. The CDR3 sequence is 14 residues long. Between the trimmed V and J ends, which lost 4 bases and 6 bases, there was a span of 12 bases. CDR3 sequence: CASSYDSVAGELFF. CDR3 in DNA: TGTGCCAGCAGCTACGACAGTGTAGCCGGGGAGCTGTTTTTT.

V gene TRBV29-1 combines with J gene TRBJ2-1; 11 bases are shared with TRBD2. CDR3 size: 17 residues. J gave up 6 bases and V 1 base, and 11 bases lay outside the gene matches. The germline V gene has CDR1 SQVTM and CDR2 ANQGSEA. The CDR3 DNA reads TGCAGCGTTGAAGCCGATAGCGGGAGGGCCCCGAGCAATGAGCAGTTCTTC. It encodes CSVEADSGRAPSNEQFF.

The J gene is TRBJ1-5, the V gene TRBV28; weak D call: TRBD1 (5 bases). This CDR3 is built from 18 residues. Deletions cut 2 bases from V and 1 base from J, with 18 bases between. The V gene's germline CDR1 is MDHEN and CDR2 SYDVKM. CDR3 amino acids: CASSLRLVSKGSNQPQHF. The CDR3 DNA reads as TGTGCCAGCAGTTTACGGCTGGTCTCCAAGGGGAGCAATCAGCCCCAGCATTTT.

The V gene is TRBV27, the J gene TRBJ2-1; tentatively, D is TRBD2 (6 bases). The CDR3 has 16 residues. V was pared by 2 bases and J by 2 bases, with 13 bases between. In germline, CDR1 is MNHEY, CDR2 SMNVEV (reference sequence). CDR3 DNA: TGTGCCAGCAGTTTAGACAGCCGGACTACCTACAATGAGCAGTTCTTC. Translation gives CASSLDSRTTYNEQFF.

The chain combines TRBV10-3 with TRBJ2-7, with 12 positions matching TRBD2. The CDR3 totals 15 residues. The ends lost 8 bases at V and 2 bases at J; junction bases unmatched: 7. Germline V lookup: CDR1 ENHRY, CDR2 SYGVKD. Here the CDR3 DNA reads TGTGCCATCCAACGGACTAGCGGGAAGACCTACGAGCAGTACTTC. Translating it yields CAIQRTSGKTYEQYF.

The V and J genes are TRBV28 and TRBJ1-5; D gene uncertain. The CDR3 runs 16 residues. Trimming removed 3 bases from V and 0 bases from J, with 12 bases in between. CDR1 is MDHEN, CDR2 SYDVKM, per germline. The CDR3 reads CASSLVHRYSNQPQHF. The CDR3 region has the DNA TGTGCCAGCAGTTTGGTACATCGATATAGCAATCAGCCCCAGCATTTT.

In its sample, this clone was seen a few times. At one boundary the junction diverges from the germline segment, which might be a read error. The chain joins TRBV7-9 to TRBJ2-1; D not resolved. The CDR3 covers 16 residues. Germline CDR1 SEHNR, CDR2 FQNEAQ (reference sequence). This CDR3 reads CSSSLPFAEMDNEQFF. The CDR3 DNA sequence: TGTTCCAGCAGCTTACCCTTTGCGGAGATGGACAATGAGCAGTTCTTC.

This chain links TRBV29-1 with TRBJ1-1, with D hard to call. V lost 5 bases to trimming and J lost 0 bases, with 13 bases between them. The CDR3 sequence is 14 residues long. Germline V CDR1 and CDR2: SQVTM, ANQGSEA. For the CDR3, the DNA is TGCAGCGTTCTTGGAGGGCAACTGAACACTGAAGCTTTCTTT. Amino acids: CSVLGGQLNTEAFF.

This chain uses TRBV14 with TRBJ2-7; D gene unclear. The CDR3 spans 13 residues. Germline CDR1 reads SGHDN; CDR2 reads FVKESK. V was trimmed by 3 bases and J by 3 bases, leaving 9 bases between them. CDR3 nucleotide sequence: TGTGCCAGCAGCCACGGAAGAGGCTACGAGCAGTACTTC. Translation: CASSHGRGYEQYF.

The chain is built from TRBV19 and TRBJ1-2; possible D gene TRBD1, 6 bases. Germline CDR1 and CDR2: LNHDA and SQIVND (reference sequence). CDR3 length equals 14 residues. Trimming left V 5 bases short and J 2 bases short, with 12 bases between. In DNA form, the CDR3 reads TGTGCCAGTAGTCCCCGGGACATCAACTATGGCTACACCTTC. Translation gives CASSPRDINYGYTF.

This sequence joins TRBV9 and TRBJ2-2, with TRBD2 identical over 7 bases. Germline CDR1 is SGDLS and CDR2 is YYNGEE. CDR3 length: 21 residues. J was trimmed by 0 bases and V by 3 bases; bases with no gene match: 20. CDR3 amino acids: CASSAPGWRETATSNTGELFF. The CDR3 DNA is TGTGCCAGCAGCGCCCCAGGTTGGCGGGAGACCGCCACTTCGAACACCGGGGAGCTGTTTTTT. Drawing the rest from reference TRBV9 and TRBJ2-2, the complete variable domain is DSGVTQTPKHLITATGQRVTLRCSPRSGDLSVYWYQQSLDQGLQFLIQYYNGEERAKGNILERFSAQQFPDLHSELNLSSLELGDSALYFCASSAPGWRETATSNTGELFFGEGSRLTVL.

The chain carries TRBV10-3 and TRBJ2-5; TRBD2 agrees at 11 bases. This CDR3 comprises 20 residues. V was clipped by 6 bases and J by 9 bases; unmatched bases: 27. CDR1 and CDR2 (germline): ENHRY, SYGVKD. The chain's CDR3 is CAISLTEMNSGRAVMRAQYF. In DNA form, the CDR3 reads TGTGCCATCAGCCTGACAGAGATGAATAGCGGGAGGGCCGTGATGAGGGCCCAGTACTTC.

This clone was detected only a few times. The chain joins TRBV9 to TRBJ2-7; 7 bases match TRBD2. CDR1 is SGDLS and CDR2 is YYNGEE in the germline V gene. The CDR3 covers 14 residues. V lost 0 bases and J lost 0; bases outside the gene matches: 0. The CDR3 bases are TGTGCCAGCAGCGTAGGCGGGAGCTCCTACGAGCAGTACTTC. It codes for CASSVGGSSYEQYF.

The chain links TRBV5-8 to TRBJ2-3; the D is unclear. The germline V gene encodes CDR1 SGHTS and CDR2 YDEGEE. Trimming took 0 bases from V and 0 from J, leaving 8 bases between them. The CDR3 spans 15 residues. CDR3 bases: TGTGCCAGCAGCTTGGGACACCGTAGCACAGATACGCAGTATTTT. This translates into CASSLGHRSTDTQYF.

The chain uses TRBV5-4 and TRBJ1-2, with a tentative D call TRBD1 (5 bases). V shed 2 bases and J shed 6 bases, with 14 bases lying between them. The germline CDR1 and CDR2 sequences are SGHNT and YYREEE (reference sequence). The CDR3 covers 14 residues. CDR3 sequence reads: CASSFGGGGDGYTF. The CDR3 DNA follows: TGTGCCAGCAGCTTTGGGGGGGGTGGGGATGGCTACACCTTC.

This chain links TRBV13 with TRBJ1-1; possibly TRBD1 for D (5 bases). The CDR3 loop spans 15 amino acids. V was cut by 0 bases and J by 4 bases, with 12 bases left in between. Germline values: CDR1 PRHDT, CDR2 FYEKMQ (reference sequence). CDR3: CASSLGDARATEAFF. The CDR3 DNA follows: TGTGCCAGCAGCTTAGGAGATGCCAGGGCCACTGAAGCTTTCTTT.

The rearrangement uses TRBV18 and TRBJ1-5; 7 bases align to TRBD1. The CDR3 length is 15 residues. After removal of 5 bases from V and 0 bases from J, the junction contained 4 bases not matched to a gene. The germline CDR1 and CDR2 sequences are KGHSH and LQKENI. CDR3 in amino acids: CASSDRVASNQPQHF. In nucleotides, the CDR3 is TGTGCCAGCTCAGACAGGGTTGCTAGCAATCAGCCCCAGCATTTT.

The rearrangement uses TRBV2 and TRBJ2-3; D possibly corresponds to TRBD1 (6 bases). Trimming cost V 6 bases and J 2 bases, with 15 bases left between them. This CDR3 has 15 residues. The V gene's germline CDR1 is SNHLY and CDR2 FYNNEI. This CDR3 is CASRSRDINTDTQYF. CDR3 bases: TGTGCCAGCAGGAGCCGGGACATAAACACAGATACGCAGTATTTT.

The chain combines TRBV10-3 with TRBJ2-2; 7 bases are shared with TRBD1. Germline loops: CDR1 ENHRY, CDR2 SYGVKD. This CDR3 is 15 amino acids long. V dropped 6 bases and J dropped 2; count of bases not matched to a gene: 6. CDR3 region: CAIREQGPNTGELFF. The CDR3, as DNA: TGTGCCATCAGAGAACAGGGGCCTAACACCGGGGAGCTGTTTTTT.

In DNA, the CDR3 is TGTGCCAGCAGCGGGGGGGGACAGGACTATGGCTACACCTTC. Its protein is CASSGGGQDYGYTF. The V call is TRBV9, the J call TRBJ1-2, with 8 bases lining up with TRBD1. The J segment lost 3 bases and the V segment lost 3 bases, leaving 4 bases of the junction unmatched. The CDR3 sequence is 14 residues long. In germline, CDR1 is SGDLS, CDR2 YYNGEE.

The CDR3 here is CASSLLVSSYNEQFF. CDR3 DNA: TGTGCCAGCAGCTTATTGGTGAGCTCCTACAATGAGCAGTTCTTC. The V call is TRBV13, the J call TRBJ2-1; the D is unclear. Trimming removed 2 bases at V and 0 bases at J, with 8 bases between. This CDR3 is built from 15 residues. Germline CDR1 PRHDT, CDR2 FYEKMQ (reference sequence).

The CDR3 reads CASSEGSSGAYEQYF. Written as DNA, the CDR3 is TGTGCCAGCAGCGAGGGGTCTAGCGGGGCCTACGAGCAGTACTTC. This chain links TRBV9 with TRBJ2-7; 9 positions agree with TRBD2. Trimming took 3 bases from V and 2 from J; bases not matched to a gene: 6. CDR3 length: 15 amino acids. Germline-derived CDR1 and CDR2 are SGDLS and YYNGEE.

The chain links TRBV5-8 to TRBJ1-3; D might be TRBD1 (5 bases). Trimming stripped 9 bases from V and 0 bases from J, with 13 bases between. Germline values: CDR1 SGHTS, CDR2 YDEGEE. The CDR3 is 14 residues long. CDR3 residues: CATGHGGSGNTIYF. CDR3 in DNA: TGTGCCACCGGACACGGGGGCTCTGGAAACACCATATATTTT.

This chain connects TRBV7-2 to TRBJ1-6; TRBD1 might be the D (6 bases). Trimming left V 1 base short and J 9 bases short, with 13 bases between. The CDR3 contains 15 residues. Germline CDR1 is SGHTA and CDR2 is FQGNSA. CDR3 protein: CASSLEGRDISPLHF. CDR3 bases: TGTGCCAGCAGCTTAGAAGGCAGGGACATTTCACCCCTCCACTTT.

The chain has TRBV19 and TRBJ2-5; 7 bases map to TRBD1. Matching the DNA end better, TRBJ2-7 makes the J call doubtful. CDR3 size: 14 residues. CDR1 and CDR2 from the germline V gene are LNHDA and SQIVND (reference sequence). The CDR3 nucleotides read TGTGCCAGTAGTATGGGGCAGGGGGCCTACGAGCAGTACTTC. Translated, it gives CASSMGQGAYEQYF.

V gene TRBV5-1 combines with J gene TRBJ2-7, with D perhaps TRBD1 (5 bases). This CDR3 comprises 16 residues. Germline CDR1 and CDR2: SGHRS and YFSETQ. Between the trimmed V and J ends, which lost 4 bases and 0 bases, there was a span of 17 bases. The CDR3 coding sequence is TGCGCCAGCAGCATTGGGGCGTCCATTCTCTCCTACGAGCAGTACTTC. This translates into CASSIGASILSYEQYF.

This chain links TRBV19 with TRBJ1-1; the match to TRBD1 covers 7 bases. The CDR3 runs 15 residues. V was pared by 3 bases and J by 1 base, with 5 bases of the junction left unmatched. Germline lookup yields CDR1 LNHDA and CDR2 SQIVND (reference sequence). The CDR3 coding sequence is TGTGCCAGTAGTATGTGGACAGGAGGGAACACTGAAGCTTTCTTT. It encodes CASSMWTGGNTEAFF.

This chain connects TRBV30 to TRBJ1-1; TRBD1 matches 10 bases. The trim removed 3 bases at V and 4 bases at J, leaving 11 bases unmatched. This CDR3 comprises 16 residues. The germline gives CDR1 GTSNPN, CDR2 SVGIG (reference sequence). The CDR3 here is CAWSLRDRGRGTEAFF. CDR3 sequence (DNA): TGTGCCTGGAGCCTCCGGGACAGGGGAAGGGGCACTGAAGCTTTCTTT.

This clone was picked up one time. This rearrangement joins TRBV5-6 to TRBJ2-3; D is perhaps TRBD2 (6 bases). The CDR3 is made up of 15 amino acids. V lost 5 bases to trimming and J lost 2 bases, with 15 bases between them. Germline values: CDR1 SGHDT, CDR2 YYEEEE. The CDR3 region has the DNA TGTGCCAGCAGACAAACCGGGACTTTCACAGATACGCAGTATTTT. This translates into CASRQTGTFTDTQYF.

The chain combines TRBV9 with TRBJ2-7, with 9 bases fitting TRBD1. There are 16 residues in the CDR3. With V trimmed by 0 bases and J by 5 bases, 9 bases remained unmatched. Germline values: CDR1 SGDLS, CDR2 YYNGEE. The CDR3 protein is CASSVGKWTGVHEQYF. The CDR3 region has the DNA TGTGCCAGCAGCGTAGGCAAATGGACAGGGGTCCACGAGCAGTACTTC.